The 5 T cell receptor beta chains below come from one sample, sequenced in a study of blood T cell repertoires in COVID-19. Profiling relied on immunoSEQ multiplex PCR, and the TCRdb table lists in-frame clones only, not all of them. The table records around 300,000 clones, roughly 85% of them present only once. The sample was peripheral blood. These receptors came from a woman under 40 with active or convalescent COVID-19.

V is TRBV30 and J is TRBJ1-1; the match to TRBD1 covers 7 bases. Germline CDR1 and CDR2: GTSNPN and SVGIG (reference sequence). This CDR3 has 16 residues. With V trimmed by 1 base and J by 0 bases, 8 bases remained unmatched. CDR3 sequence: CAWSGLGGSMNTEAFF. The CDR3 bases are TGTGCCTGGAGTGGGTTAGGGGGCTCCATGAACACTGAAGCTTTCTTT. The entire variable domain, with the rest obtained from reference TRBV30 and TRBJ1-1, is as follows: SQTIHQWPATLVQPVGSPLSLECTVEGTSNPNLYWYRQAAGRGLQLLFYSVGIGQISSEVPQNLSASRPQDRQFILSSKKLLLSDSGFYLCAWSGLGGSMNTEAFFGQGTRLTVV.

This chain links TRBV27 with TRBJ1-5; D gene uncertain. From germline, CDR1 is MNHEY and CDR2 SMNVEV (reference sequence). The CDR3 is made up of 15 amino acids. Trimming stripped 2 bases from V and 6 bases from J, with 14 bases between. CDR3 coding DNA: TGTGCCAGCAGTTTAACCCCCAACTCTGGTCAGCCCCAGCATTTT. It yields the protein CASSLTPNSGQPQHF.

The J gene is TRBJ2-5, the V gene TRBV5-4; D may be TRBD1 (5 bases). V dropped 3 bases and J dropped 3 bases, with 12 bases sitting between them. Germline CDR1 SGHNT, CDR2 YYREEE (reference sequence). The length of the CDR3 is 14 residues. The DNA of the CDR3 is TGTGCCAGCAGCTCGGGCAAAGGGGAAGAGACCCAGTACTTC. Translating gives CASSSGKGEETQYF.

Written as DNA, the CDR3 is TGTGCCAGCAGCTCAGGCAGTATAGGGGGCGTTGTGTACACTGAAGCTTTCTTT. This gives the protein CASSSGSIGGVVYTEAFF. This chain connects TRBV7-9 to TRBJ1-1; TRBD1 agrees at 7 bases. The CDR3 contains 18 residues. Germline V gene lookup returns CDR1 SEHNR and CDR2 FQNEAQ (reference sequence). V shed 4 bases and J 3 bases; nucleotides not matched to a gene: 17.

The V and J genes are TRBV6-4 and TRBJ1-1; a weak D match, TRBD1 (5 bases). With 6 bases removed from V and 1 base from J, the gap between germline ends came to 9 bases. The CDR3 length is 13 residues. Germline V CDR1 and CDR2: MRHNA, SNTAGT. CDR3 in amino acids: CASRAGPNTEAFF. As DNA, the CDR3 is TGTGCCAGCAGGGCAGGGCCGAACACTGAAGCTTTCTTT.